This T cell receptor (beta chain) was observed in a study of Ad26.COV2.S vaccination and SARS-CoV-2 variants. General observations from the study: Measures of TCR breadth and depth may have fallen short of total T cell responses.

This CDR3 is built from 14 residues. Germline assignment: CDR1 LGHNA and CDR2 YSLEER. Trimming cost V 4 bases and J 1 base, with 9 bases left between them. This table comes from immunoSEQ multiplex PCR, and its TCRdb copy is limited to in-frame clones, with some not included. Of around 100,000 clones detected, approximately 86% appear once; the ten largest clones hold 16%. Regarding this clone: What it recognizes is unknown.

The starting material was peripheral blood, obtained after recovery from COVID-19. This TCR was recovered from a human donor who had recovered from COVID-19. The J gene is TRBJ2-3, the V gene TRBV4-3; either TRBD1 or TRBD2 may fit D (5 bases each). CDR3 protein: CASSLLGRTDTQYF. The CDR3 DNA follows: TGCGCCAGCAGCCTCCTGGGACGCACAGATACGCAGTATTTT.